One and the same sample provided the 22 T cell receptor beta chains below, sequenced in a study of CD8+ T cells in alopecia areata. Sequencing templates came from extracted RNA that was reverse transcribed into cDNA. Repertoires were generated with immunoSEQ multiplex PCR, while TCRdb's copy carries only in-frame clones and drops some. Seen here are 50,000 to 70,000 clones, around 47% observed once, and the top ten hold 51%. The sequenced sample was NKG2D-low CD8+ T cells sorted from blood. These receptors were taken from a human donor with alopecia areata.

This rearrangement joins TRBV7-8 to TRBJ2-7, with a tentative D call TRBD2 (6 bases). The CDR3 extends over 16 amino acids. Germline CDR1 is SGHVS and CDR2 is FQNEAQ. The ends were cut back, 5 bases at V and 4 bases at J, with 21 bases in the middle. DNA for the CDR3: TGTGCCAGCAGCCCTCTGGGTAGCGGAGGGTGGTACGAGCAGTACTTC. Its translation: CASSPLGSGGWYEQYF.

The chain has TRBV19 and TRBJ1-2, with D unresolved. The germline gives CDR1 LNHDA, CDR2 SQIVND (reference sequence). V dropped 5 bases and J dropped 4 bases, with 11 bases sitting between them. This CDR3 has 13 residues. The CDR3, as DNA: TGTGCCAGTAGTGAGCCCAATGGCTATGGCTACACCTTC. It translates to CASSEPNGYGYTF.

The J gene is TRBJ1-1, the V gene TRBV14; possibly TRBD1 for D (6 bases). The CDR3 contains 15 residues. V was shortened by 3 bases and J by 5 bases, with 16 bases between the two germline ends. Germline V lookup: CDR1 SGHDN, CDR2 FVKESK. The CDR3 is CASSHLKGVYTEAFF. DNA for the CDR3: TGTGCCAGCAGCCACCTGAAGGGGGTTTATACTGAAGCTTTCTTT.

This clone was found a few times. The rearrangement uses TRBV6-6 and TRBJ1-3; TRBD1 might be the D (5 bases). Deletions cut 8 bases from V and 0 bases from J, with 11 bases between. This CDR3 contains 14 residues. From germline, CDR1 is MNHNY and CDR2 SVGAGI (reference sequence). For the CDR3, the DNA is TGTGCCAGCGGGCAGGGCGGCTCTGGAAACACCATATATTTT. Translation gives CASGQGGSGNTIYF.

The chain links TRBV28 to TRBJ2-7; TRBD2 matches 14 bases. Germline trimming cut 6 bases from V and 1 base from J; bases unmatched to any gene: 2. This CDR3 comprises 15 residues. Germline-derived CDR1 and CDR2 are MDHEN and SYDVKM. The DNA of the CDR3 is TGTGCCAGCAGAGGGACTAGCGGGGGTTCCTACGAGCAGTACTTC. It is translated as CASRGTSGGSYEQYF.

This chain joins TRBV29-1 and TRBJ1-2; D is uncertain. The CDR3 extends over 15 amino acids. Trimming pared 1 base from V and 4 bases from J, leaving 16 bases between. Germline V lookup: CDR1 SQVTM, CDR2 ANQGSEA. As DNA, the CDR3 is TGCAGCGTTGAAGCGGCGCCCGGCGAAAGCTATGGCTACACCTTC. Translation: CSVEAAPGESYGYTF.

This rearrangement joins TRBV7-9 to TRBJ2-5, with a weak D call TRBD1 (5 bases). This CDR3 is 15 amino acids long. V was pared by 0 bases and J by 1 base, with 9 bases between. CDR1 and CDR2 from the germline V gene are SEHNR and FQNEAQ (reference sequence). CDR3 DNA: TGTGCCAGCAGCTTAGCGAGTGGGGCCCAAGAGACCCAGTACTTC. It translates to CASSLASGAQETQYF. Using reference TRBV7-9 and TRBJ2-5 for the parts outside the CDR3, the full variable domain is DTGVSQNPRHKITKRGQNVTFRCDPISEHNRLYWYRQTLGQGPEFLTYFQNEAQLEKSRLLSDRFSAERPKGSFSTLEIQRTEQGDSAMYLCASSLASGAQETQYFGPGTRLLVL.

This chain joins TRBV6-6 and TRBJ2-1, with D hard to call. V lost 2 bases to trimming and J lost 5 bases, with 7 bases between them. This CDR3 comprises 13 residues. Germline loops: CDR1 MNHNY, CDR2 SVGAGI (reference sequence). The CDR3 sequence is CASSYLRNNEQFF. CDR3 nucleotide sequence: TGTGCCAGCAGTTACCTCAGGAACAATGAGCAGTTCTTC.

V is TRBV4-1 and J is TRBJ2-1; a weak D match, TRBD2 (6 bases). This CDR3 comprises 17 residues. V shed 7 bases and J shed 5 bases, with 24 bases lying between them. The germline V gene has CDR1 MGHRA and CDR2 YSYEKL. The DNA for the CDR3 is TGCGCCAGCACCACAAGAGGTCAGGCGGGACTCGACAATGAGCAGTTCTTC. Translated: CASTTRGQAGLDNEQFF.

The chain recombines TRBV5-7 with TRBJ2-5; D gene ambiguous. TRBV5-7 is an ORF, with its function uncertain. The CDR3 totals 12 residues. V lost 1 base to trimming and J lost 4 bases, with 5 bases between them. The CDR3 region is CASSLTGETQYF. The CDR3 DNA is TGTGCCAGCAGCTTGACGGGAGAGACCCAGTACTTC.

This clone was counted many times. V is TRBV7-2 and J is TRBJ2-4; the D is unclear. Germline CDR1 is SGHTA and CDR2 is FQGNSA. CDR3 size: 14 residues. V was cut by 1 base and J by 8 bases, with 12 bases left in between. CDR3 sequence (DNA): TGTGCCAGCAGCTTAGACGGACCGCTGGACATTCAGTACTTC. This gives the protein CASSLDGPLDIQYF.

The CDR3, as DNA: TGTGCCAGCAGCGCCGGACAGTCCTCCTACGAGCAGTACTTC. It specifies CASSAGQSSYEQYF. This chain uses TRBV9 with TRBJ2-7; a possible D gene is TRBD1 (6 bases). The germline gives CDR1 SGDLS, CDR2 YYNGEE. Trimming cost V 3 bases and J 0 bases, with 10 bases left between them. The CDR3 contains 14 residues.

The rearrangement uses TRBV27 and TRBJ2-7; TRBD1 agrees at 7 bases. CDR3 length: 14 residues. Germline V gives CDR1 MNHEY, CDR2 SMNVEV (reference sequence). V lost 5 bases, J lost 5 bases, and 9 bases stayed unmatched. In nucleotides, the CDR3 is TGTGCCAGCAGTCCCTCGGACAGGTACAACGAGCAGTACTTC. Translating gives CASSPSDRYNEQYF.

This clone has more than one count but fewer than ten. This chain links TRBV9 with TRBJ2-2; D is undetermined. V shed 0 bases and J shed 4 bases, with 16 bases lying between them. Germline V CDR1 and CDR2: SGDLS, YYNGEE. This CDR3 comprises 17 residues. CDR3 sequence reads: CASSVEMRSPGTGELFF. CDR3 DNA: TGTGCCAGCAGCGTAGAAATGAGGAGCCCAGGCACCGGGGAGCTGTTTTTT.

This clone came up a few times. The CDR3, as DNA: TGTGCCAGCAGTTTATGGGGGTGGTTGAACACTGAAGCTTTCTTT. Its protein product is CASSLWGWLNTEAFF. The rearrangement joins TRBV27 to TRBJ1-1, with D possibly TRBD1 on 5 matching bases. Trimming removed 1 base at V and 0 bases at J, with 9 bases between. The CDR3 runs to 15 residues. Germline V gene data show CDR1 as MNHEY and CDR2 as SMNVEV (reference sequence).

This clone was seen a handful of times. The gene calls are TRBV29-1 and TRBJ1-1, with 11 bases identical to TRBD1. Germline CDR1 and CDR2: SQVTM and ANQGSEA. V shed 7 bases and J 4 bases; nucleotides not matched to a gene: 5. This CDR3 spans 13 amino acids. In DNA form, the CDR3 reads TGCAGCGCCCTGGGACAGGGGGTCACTGAAGCTTTCTTT. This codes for CSALGQGVTEAFF.

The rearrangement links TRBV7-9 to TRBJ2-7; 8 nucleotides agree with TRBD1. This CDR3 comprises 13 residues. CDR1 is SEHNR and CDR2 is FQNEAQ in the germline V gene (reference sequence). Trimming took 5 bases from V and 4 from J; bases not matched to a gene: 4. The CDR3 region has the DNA TGTGCCAGCAGCGACGGACAGGGATACGAGCAGTACTTC. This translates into CASSDGQGYEQYF.

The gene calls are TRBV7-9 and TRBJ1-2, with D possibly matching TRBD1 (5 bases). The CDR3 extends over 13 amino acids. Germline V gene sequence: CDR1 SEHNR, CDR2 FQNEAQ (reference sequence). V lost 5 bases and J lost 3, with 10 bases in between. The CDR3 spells CASSPGTYYGYTF. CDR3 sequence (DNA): TGTGCCAGCAGCCCCGGGACTTACTATGGCTACACCTTC.

CDR3 DNA: TGTGCCAGCGCTCAGGGGTCTGAAGCTTTCTTT. It is translated as CASAQGSEAFF. The V call is TRBV27, the J call TRBJ1-1, with D possibly TRBD1 on 6 matching bases. Germline V CDR1 and CDR2: MNHEY, SMNVEV (reference sequence). Trimming removed 8 bases from V and 6 bases from J, with 10 bases in between. CDR3 size: 11 residues.

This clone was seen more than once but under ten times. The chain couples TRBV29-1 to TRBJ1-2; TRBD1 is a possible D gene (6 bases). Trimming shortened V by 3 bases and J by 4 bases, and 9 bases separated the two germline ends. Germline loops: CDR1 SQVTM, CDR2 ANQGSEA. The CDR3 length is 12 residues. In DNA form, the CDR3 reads TGCAGCGTTGACAGGGGAGGCTATGGCTACACCTTC. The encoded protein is CSVDRGGYGYTF.

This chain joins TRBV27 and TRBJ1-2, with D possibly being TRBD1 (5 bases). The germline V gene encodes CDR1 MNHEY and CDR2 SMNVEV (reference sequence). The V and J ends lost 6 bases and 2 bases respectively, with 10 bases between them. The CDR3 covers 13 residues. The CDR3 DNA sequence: TGTGCCAGCAGGAGGGGACCGAACTATGGCTACACCTTC. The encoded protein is CASRRGPNYGYTF.

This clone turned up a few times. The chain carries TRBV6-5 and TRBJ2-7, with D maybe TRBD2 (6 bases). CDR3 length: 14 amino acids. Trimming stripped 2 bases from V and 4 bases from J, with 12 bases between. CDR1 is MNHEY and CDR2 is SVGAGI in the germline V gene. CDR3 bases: TGTGCCAGCAGTTACCGGGACGGGGGATACGAGCAGTACTTC. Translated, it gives CASSYRDGGYEQYF.